The clone carrying this T cell receptor beta chain came up many times. Germline-derived CDR1 and CDR2 are SGHRS and YFSETQ. Trimming removed 2 bases at V and 9 bases at J, with 17 bases between. The CDR3 totals 14 residues. The source of the sample is a study of neurological immune-mediated disorders. A single record per CDR3 protein comes from TCRdb applying MiXCR to the 5' RACE reads. This sample has about 52,000 distinct CDR3 sequences; more than 3.5% occur once, and the top ten carry approximately 5.9%. This chain joins TRBV5-1 and TRBJ1-2, with D maybe TRBD1 (6 bases). This TCR came from a man between 60 and 75 years old with multiple sclerosis. The specimen sequenced was PBMCs. The CDR3 coding sequence is TGCGCCAGCAGCTTTGCGTCAGGGAGGGACAGCTACACCTTC. This gives the protein CASSFASGRDSYTF. The whole variable domain, remainder taken from reference TRBV5-1 and TRBJ1-2, is KAGVTQTPRYLIKTRGQQVTLSCSPISGHRSVSWYQQTPGQGLQFLFEYFSETQRNKGNFPGRFSGRQFSNSRSEMNVSTLELGDSALYLCASSFASGRDSYTFGSGTRLTVV.